Described below is a single TCR beta chain sequence and its context. Its cognate antigen is unknown. Germline lookup yields CDR1 MNHNS and CDR2 SASEGT. The ends were cut back, 4 bases at V and 5 bases at J, with 14 bases in the middle. CDR3 length equals 14 residues. Each CDR3 protein is one row after TCRdb ran MiXCR on the 5' RACE reads. The sample shows about 430,000 distinct CDR3 sequences, about 20% of them seen only once. The data derive from a study of T-cell memory formation after mild COVID-19. Whole-study findings and limits: CD4+ contracting clones were mainly CM and EM; CD8+ ones, EMRA.

The material sequenced was PBMCs or a T cell subset sorted from them (not recorded which). The sequence was obtained from a man younger than 35 who had mild COVID-19 (a few samples of this study predate the infection). Cell type and time point are not known. The chain uses TRBV6-1 and TRBJ2-5, with D tentatively TRBD1 (5 bases). CDR3 bases: TGTGCCAGCAGTGGTTGGAAGGGGTCTGAGACCCAGTACTTC. It yields the protein CASSGWKGSETQYF.